The sequence of this TCR beta chain was determined in a study of monozygotic twins with inflammatory bowel disease. CDR3 length equals 17 residues. Germline loops: CDR1 SGHRS, CDR2 YFSETQ. TCRdb reprocessed the 5' RACE reads and reports one entry per CDR3 protein, with no DNA. The sample table sets out approximately 390,000 distinct CDR3 sequences. The TCR sequence derives from a human donor with ulcerative colitis or Crohn's disease, or a healthy co-twin of an affected twin (not recorded which). The genes are TRBV5-1 and TRBJ1-6. The sample consisted of blood. The CDR3: CASSLSTLGEARSPLHF.